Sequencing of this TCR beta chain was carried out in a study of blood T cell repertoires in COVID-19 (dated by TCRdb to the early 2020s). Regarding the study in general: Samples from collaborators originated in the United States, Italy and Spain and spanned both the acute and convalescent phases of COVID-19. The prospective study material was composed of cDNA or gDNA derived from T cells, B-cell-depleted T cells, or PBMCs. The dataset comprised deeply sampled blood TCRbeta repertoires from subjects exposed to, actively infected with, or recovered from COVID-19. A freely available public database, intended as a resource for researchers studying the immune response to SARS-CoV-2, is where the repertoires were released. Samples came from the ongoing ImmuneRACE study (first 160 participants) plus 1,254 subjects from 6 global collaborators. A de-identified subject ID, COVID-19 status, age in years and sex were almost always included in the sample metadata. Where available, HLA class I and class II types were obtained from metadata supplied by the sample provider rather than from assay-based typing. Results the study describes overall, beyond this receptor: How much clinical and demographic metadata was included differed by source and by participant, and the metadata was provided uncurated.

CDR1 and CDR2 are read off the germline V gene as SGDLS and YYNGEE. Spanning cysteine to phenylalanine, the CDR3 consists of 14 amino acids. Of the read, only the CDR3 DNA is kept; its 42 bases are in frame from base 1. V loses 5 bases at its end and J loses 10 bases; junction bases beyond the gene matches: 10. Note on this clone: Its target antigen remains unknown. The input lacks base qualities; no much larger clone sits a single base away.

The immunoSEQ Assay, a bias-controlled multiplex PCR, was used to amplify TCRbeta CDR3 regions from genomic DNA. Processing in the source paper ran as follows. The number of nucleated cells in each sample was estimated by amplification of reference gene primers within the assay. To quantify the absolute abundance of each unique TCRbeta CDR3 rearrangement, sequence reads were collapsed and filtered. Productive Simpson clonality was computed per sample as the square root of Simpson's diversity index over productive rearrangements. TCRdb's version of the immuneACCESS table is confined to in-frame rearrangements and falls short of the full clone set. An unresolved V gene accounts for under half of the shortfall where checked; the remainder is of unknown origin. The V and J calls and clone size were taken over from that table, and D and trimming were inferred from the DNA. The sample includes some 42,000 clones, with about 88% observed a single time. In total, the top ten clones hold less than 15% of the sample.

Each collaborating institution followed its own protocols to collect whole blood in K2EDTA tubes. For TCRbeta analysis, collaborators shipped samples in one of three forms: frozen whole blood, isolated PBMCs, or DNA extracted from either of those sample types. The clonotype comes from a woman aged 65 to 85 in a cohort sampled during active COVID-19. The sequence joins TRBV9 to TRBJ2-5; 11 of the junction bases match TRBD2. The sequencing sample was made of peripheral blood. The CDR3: CASSPTSGSRGQYF. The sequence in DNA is TGTGCCAGCAGTCCTACTAGCGGGAGTCGCGGCCAGTACTTC.